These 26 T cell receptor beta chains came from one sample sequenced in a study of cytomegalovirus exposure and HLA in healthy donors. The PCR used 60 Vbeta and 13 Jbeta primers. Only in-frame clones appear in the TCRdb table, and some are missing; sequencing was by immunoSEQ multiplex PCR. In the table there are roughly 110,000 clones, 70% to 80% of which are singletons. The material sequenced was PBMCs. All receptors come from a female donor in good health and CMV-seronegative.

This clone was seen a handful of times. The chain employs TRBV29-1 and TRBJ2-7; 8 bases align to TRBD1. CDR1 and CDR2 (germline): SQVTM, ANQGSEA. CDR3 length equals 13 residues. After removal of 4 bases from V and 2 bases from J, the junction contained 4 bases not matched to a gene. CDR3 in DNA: TGCAGCGTTGTTGGACAGGGACCCTACGAGCAGTACTTC. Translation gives CSVVGQGPYEQYF.

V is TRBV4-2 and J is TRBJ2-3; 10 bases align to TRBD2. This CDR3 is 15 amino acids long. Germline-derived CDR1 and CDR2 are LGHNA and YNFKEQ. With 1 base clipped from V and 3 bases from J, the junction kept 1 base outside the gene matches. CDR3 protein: CASSQVSGRTDTQYF. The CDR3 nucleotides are TGTGCCAGCAGCCAAGTTAGCGGGAGGACAGATACGCAGTATTTT.

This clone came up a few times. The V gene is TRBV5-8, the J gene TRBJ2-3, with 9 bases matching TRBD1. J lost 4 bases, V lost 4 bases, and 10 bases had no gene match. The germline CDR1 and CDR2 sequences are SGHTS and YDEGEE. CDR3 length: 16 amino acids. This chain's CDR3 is CASSVSGDRVSDTQYF. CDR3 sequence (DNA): TGTGCCAGCAGCGTATCAGGGGACAGGGTTTCAGATACGCAGTATTTT. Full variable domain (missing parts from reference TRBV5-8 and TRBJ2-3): EAGVTQSPTHLIKTRGQQATLRCSPISGHTSVYWYQQALGLGLQFLLWYDEGEERNRGNFPPRFSGRQFPNYSSELNVNALELEDSALYLCASSVSGDRVSDTQYFGPGTRLTVL.

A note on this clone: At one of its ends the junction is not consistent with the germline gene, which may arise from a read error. CDR3 loop: CATSSRDSHNEQFF. CDR3 coding DNA: TGTGCCACCAGCAGCAGGGACTCCCACAATGAGCAGTTCTTC. The genes are TRBV15 and TRBJ2-1; TRBD2 is a possible D gene (6 bases). This CDR3 comprises 14 residues. CDR1 and CDR2 (germline): LNHNV, YYDKDF (reference sequence). Filled out from reference TRBV15 and TRBJ2-1, the complete variable domain reads DAMVIQNPRYQVTQFGKPVTLSCSQTLNHNVMYWYQQKSSQAPKLLFHYYDKDFNNEADTPDNFQSRRPNTSFCFLDIRSPGLGDTAMYLCATSSRDSHNEQFFGPGTRLTVL.

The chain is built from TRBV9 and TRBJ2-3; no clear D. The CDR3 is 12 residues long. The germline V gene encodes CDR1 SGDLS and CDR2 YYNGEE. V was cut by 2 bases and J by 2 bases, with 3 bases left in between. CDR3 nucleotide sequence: TGTGCCAGCAGCGTCAACACAGATACGCAGTATTTT. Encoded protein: CASSVNTDTQYF.

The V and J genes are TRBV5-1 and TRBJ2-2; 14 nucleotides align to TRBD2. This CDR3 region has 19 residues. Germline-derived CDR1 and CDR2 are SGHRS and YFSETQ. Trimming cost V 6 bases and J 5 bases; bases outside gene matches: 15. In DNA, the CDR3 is TGCGCCAGCACCCTCGCGGGACTAGCGGGAGTACCTAGGACCGGGGAGCTGTTTTTT. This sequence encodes CASTLAGLAGVPRTGELFF.

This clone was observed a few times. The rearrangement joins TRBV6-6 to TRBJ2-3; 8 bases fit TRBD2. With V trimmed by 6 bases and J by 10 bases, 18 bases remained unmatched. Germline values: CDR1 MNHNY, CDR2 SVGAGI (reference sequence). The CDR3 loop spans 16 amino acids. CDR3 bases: TGTGCCAGCAGCCCTAGGTTCGGGAGGGCCAGGTTGGCGCAGTATTTT. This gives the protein CASSPRFGRARLAQYF.

Here the CDR3 reads CASSRISGPYNEQFF. Here the CDR3 DNA reads TGTGCCAGCAGCCGGATTAGCGGGCCTTACAATGAGCAGTTCTTC. The chain combines TRBV7-2 with TRBJ2-1; 7 nucleotides line up with TRBD2. The CDR3 covers 15 residues. CDR1 is SGHTA and CDR2 is FQGNSA in the germline V gene. V trimming: 5 bases; J trimming: 4 bases; junction bases outside the gene matches: 8.

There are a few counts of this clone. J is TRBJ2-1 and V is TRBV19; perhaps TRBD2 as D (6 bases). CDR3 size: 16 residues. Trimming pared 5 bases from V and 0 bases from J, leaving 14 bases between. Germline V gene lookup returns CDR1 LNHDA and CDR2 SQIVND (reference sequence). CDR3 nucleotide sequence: TGTGCCAGTAGTTGGTTCCCCGGGGGCTCCTACAATGAGCAGTTCTTC. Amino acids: CASSWFPGGSYNEQFF.

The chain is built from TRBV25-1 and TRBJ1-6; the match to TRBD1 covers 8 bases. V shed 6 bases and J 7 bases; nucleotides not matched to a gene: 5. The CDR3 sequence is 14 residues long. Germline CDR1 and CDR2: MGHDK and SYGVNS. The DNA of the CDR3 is TGTGCCAGCAGGGCCGGGACAGGAAATTCACCCCTCCACTTT. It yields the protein CASRAGTGNSPLHF. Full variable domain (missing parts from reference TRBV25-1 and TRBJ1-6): EADIYQTPRYLVIGTGKKITLECSQTMGHDKMYWYQQDPGMELHLIHYSYGVNSTEKGDLSSESTVSRIRTEHFPLTLESARPSHTSQYLCASRAGTGNSPLHFGNGTRLTVT.

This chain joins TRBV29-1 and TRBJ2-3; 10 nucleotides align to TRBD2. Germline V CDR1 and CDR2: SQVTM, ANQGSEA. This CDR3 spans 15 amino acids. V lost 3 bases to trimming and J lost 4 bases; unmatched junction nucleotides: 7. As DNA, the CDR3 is TGCAGCGTTGACGTAGCGGGAGGATTCGCAGATACGCAGTATTTT. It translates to CSVDVAGGFADTQYF.

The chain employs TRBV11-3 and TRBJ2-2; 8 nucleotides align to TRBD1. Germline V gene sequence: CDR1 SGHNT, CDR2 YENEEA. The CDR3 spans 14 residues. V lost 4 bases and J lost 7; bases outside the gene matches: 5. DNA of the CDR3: TGTGCCAGCAGCTACCAGGGGGCGAGCGGGGAGCTGTTTTTT. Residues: CASSYQGASGELFF.

The CDR3 loop reads CASSSKGPLNYGYTF. CDR3 bases: TGTGCCAGCAGTTCTAAGGGGCCCCTTAACTATGGCTACACCTTC. This chain uses TRBV6-5 with TRBJ1-2, with D perhaps TRBD1 (5 bases). The germline CDR1 and CDR2 sequences are MNHEY and SVGAGI. Trimming pared 4 bases from V and 1 base from J, leaving 13 bases between. The CDR3 is made up of 15 amino acids.

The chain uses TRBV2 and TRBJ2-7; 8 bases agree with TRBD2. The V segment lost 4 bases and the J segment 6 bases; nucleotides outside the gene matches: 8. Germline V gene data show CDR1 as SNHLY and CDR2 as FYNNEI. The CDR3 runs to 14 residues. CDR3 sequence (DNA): TGTGCCAGCAGTGGGGGTCTAGCGGGCGTCGAGCAGTACTTC. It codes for CASSGGLAGVEQYF.

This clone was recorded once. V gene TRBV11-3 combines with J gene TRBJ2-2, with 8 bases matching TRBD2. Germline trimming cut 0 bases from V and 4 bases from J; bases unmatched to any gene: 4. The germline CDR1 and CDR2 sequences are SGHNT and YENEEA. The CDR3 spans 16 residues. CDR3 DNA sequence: TGTGCCAGCAGCTTAGAAAGCGGGAGACGCACCGGGGAGCTGTTTTTT. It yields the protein CASSLESGRRTGELFF.

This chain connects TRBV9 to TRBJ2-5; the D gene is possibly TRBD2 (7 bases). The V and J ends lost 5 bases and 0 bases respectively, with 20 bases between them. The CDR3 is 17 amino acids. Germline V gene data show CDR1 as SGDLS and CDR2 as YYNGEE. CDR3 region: CASSAGAGGVYQETQYF. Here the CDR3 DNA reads TGTGCCAGCAGTGCGGGGGCCGGAGGTGTGTACCAAGAGACCCAGTACTTC.

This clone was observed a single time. The chain's CDR3 is CASSETRDGLGQDTEAFF. CDR3 nucleotide sequence: TGTGCCAGCAGTGAGACTAGGGACGGCCTAGGGCAGGACACTGAAGCTTTCTTT. V and J are TRBV2 and TRBJ1-1; TRBD1 is a possible D gene (5 bases). V gave up 3 bases and J gave up 3 bases, with 23 bases separating them. CDR1 and CDR2 (germline): SNHLY, FYNNEI. The CDR3 consists of 18 residues. Full variable domain (remainder filled in from reference TRBV2 and TRBJ1-1): EPEVTQTPSHQVTQMGQEVILRCVPISNHLYFYWYRQILGQKVEFLVSFYNNEISEKSEIFDDQFSVERPDGSNFTLKIRSTKLEDSAMYFCASSETRDGLGQDTEAFFGQGTRLTVV.

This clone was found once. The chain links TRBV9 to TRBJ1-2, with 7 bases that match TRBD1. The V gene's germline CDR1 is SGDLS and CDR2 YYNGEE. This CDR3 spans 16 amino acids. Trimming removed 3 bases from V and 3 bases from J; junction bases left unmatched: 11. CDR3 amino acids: CASSAVRDSLDYGYTF. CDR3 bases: TGTGCCAGCAGCGCTGTACGGGACAGCCTAGACTATGGCTACACCTTC.

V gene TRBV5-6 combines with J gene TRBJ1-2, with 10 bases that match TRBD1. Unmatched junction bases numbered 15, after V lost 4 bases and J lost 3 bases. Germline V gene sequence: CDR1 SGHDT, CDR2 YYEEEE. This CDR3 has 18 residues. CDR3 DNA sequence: TGTGCCAGCAGCCTAACCGGGACAGGGGAGGGACCTTACTATGGCTACACCTTC. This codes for CASSLTGTGEGPYYGYTF.

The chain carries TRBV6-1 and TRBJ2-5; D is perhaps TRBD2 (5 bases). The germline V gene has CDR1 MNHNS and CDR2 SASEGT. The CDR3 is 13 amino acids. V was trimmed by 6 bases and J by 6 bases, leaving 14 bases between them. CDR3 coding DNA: TGTGCCAGCAGGTGGACTCAGACTCAGACCCAGTACTTC. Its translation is CASRWTQTQTQYF.

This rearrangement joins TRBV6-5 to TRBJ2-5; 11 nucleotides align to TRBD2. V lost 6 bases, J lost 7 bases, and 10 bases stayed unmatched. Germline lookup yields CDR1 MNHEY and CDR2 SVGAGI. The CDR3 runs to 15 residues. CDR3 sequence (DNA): TGTGCCAGCAGCTCAGCCGGGACTAGCGGTGGGACCCAGTACTTC. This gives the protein CASSSAGTSGGTQYF.

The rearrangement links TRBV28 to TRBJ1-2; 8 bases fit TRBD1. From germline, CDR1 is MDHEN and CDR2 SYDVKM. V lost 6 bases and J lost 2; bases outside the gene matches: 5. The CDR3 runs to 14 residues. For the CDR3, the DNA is TGTGCCAGCAGCATGACAGGGGTGAACTATGGCTACACCTTC. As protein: CASSMTGVNYGYTF.

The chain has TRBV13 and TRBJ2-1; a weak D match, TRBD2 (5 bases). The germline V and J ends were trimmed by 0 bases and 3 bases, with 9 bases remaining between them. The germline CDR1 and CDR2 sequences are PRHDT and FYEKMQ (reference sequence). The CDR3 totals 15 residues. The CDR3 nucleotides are TGTGCCAGCAGCTTAGGTGGGAGACTCTACAATGAGCAGTTCTTC. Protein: CASSLGGRLYNEQFF.

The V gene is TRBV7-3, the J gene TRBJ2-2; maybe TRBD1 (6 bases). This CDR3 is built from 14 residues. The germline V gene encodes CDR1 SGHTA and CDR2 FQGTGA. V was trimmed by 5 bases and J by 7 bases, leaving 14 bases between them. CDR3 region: CASSPWGRGGELFF. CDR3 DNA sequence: TGTGCCAGCAGCCCCTGGGGGCGCGGCGGGGAGCTGTTTTTT.

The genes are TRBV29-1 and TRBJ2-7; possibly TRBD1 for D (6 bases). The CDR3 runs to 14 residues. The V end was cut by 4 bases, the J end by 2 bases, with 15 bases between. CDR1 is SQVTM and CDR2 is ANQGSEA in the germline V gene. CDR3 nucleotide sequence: TGCAGCGTTGTCTCAGGGGCGATCCCCTACGAGCAGTACTTC. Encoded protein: CSVVSGAIPYEQYF.

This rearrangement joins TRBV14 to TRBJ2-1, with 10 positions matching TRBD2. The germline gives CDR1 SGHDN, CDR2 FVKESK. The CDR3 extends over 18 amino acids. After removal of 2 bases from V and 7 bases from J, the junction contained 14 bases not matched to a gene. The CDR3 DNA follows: TGTGCCAGCAGCCAACGAAAAGCGGGAGGGCCTTTTATGAATGAGCAGTTCTTC. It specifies CASSQRKAGGPFMNEQFF.